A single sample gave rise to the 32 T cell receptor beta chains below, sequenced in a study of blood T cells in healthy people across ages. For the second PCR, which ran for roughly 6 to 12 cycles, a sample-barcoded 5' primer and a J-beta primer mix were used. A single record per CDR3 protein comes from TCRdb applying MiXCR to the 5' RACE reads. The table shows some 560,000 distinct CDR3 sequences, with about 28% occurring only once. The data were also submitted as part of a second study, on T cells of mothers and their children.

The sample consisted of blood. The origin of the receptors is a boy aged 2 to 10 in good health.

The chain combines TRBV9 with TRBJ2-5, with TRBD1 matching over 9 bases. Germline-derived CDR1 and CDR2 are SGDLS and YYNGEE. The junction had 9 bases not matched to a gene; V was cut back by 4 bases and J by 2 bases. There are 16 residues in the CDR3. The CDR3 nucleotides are TGTGCCAGCAGCTTCCTCTCGGGACAGGGACAAGAGACCCAGTACTTC. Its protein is CASSFLSGQGQETQYF.

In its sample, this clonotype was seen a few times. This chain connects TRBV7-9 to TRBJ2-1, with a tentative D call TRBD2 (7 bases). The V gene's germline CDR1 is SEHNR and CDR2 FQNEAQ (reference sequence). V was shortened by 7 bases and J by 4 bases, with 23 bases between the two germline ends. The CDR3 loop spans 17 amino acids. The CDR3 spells CASTQGGGGPIYNEQFF. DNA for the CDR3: TGTGCCAGCACACAGGGAGGGGGGGGTCCCATTTACAATGAGCAGTTCTTC.

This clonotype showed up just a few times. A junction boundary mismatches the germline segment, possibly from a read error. CDR3 sequence (DNA): TGCAGCGCTAGAGCTCAGCGGGGGGGGATCCAAGAGACCCAGTACTTC. Amino acid sequence: CSARAQRGGIQETQYF. This chain uses TRBV20-1 with TRBJ2-5, with 10 bases identical to TRBD2. CDR3 length equals 16 residues. Germline assignment: CDR1 DFQATT and CDR2 SNEGSKA (reference sequence).

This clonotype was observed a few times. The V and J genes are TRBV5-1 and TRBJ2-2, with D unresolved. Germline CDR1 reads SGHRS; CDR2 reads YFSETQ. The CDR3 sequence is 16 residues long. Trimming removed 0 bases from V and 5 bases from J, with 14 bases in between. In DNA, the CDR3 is TGCGCCAGCAGCTTGGGAAGCCCCCTTGGGACCGGGGAGCTGTTTTTT. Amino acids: CASSLGSPLGTGELFF.

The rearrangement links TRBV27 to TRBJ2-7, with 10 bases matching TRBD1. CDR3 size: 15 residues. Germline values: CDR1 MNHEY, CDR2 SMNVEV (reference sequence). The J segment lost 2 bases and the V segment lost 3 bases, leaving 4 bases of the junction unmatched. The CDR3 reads CASSFGTGEPYEQYF. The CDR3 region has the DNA TGTGCCAGCAGTTTTGGGACAGGGGAACCCTACGAGCAGTACTTC.

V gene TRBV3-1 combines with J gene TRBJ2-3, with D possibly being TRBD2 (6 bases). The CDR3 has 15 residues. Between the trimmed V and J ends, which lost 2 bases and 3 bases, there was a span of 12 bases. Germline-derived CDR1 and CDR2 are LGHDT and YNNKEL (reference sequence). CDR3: CASSQRGLGTDTQYF. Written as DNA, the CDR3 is TGTGCCAGCAGCCAACGGGGGTTGGGGACAGATACGCAGTATTTT.

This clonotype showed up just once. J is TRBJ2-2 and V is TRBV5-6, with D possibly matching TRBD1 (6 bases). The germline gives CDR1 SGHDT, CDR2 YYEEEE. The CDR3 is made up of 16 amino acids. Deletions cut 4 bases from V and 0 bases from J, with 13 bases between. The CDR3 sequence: CASSTYRVSNTGELFF. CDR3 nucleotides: TGTGCCAGCAGCACCTACAGGGTATCGAACACCGGGGAGCTGTTTTTT.

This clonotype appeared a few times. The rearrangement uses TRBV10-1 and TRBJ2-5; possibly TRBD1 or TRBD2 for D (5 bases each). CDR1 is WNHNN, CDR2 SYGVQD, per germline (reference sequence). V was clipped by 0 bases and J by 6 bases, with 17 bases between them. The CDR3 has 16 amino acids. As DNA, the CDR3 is TGCGCCAGCAGTGAGTCGGGGAAAATGGGGGATCAGACCCAGTACTTC. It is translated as CASSESGKMGDQTQYF.

The CDR3: CSVGGVMNTEAFF. The CDR3, as DNA: TGCAGCGTGGGGGGAGTCATGAACACTGAAGCTTTCTTT. The rearrangement links TRBV29-1 to TRBJ1-1, with TRBD1 as a possible D gene (5 bases). CDR1 and CDR2 (germline): SQVTM, ANQGSEA. There are 13 residues in the CDR3. The V and J ends lost 6 bases and 0 bases respectively, with 11 bases between them.

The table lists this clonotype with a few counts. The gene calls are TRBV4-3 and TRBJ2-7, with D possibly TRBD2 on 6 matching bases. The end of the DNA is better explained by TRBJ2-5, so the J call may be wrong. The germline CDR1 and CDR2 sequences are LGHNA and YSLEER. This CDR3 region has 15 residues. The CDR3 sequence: CASSQDLLRGETQYF. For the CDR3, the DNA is TGCGCCAGCAGCCAAGATTTGCTCCGGGGGGAGACCCAGTACTTC.

This CDR3 is CASSFGTRDNEQFF. The CDR3 DNA sequence: TGTGCCAGCAGTTTTGGGACTAGGGACAATGAGCAGTTCTTC. This sequence joins TRBV27 and TRBJ2-1, with 8 positions matching TRBD2. The CDR3 totals 14 residues. Germline V CDR1 and CDR2: MNHEY, SMNVEV (reference sequence). V shed 3 bases, J shed 5 bases, and the junction held 3 bases outside the gene matches.

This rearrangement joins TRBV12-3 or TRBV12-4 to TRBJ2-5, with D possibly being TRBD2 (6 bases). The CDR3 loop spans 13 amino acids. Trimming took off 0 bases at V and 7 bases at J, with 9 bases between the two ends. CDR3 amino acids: CASSLARAGTQYF. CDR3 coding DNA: TGTGCCAGCAGTTTAGCCCGAGCGGGGACCCAGTACTTC.

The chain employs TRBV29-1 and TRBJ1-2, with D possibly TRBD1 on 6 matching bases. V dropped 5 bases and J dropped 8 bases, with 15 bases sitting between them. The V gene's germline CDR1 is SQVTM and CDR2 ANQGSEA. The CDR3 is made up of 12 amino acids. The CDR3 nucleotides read TGCAGCGTTTACAGGGCCCGGGGGGGCTACACCTTC. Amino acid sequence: CSVYRARGGYTF.

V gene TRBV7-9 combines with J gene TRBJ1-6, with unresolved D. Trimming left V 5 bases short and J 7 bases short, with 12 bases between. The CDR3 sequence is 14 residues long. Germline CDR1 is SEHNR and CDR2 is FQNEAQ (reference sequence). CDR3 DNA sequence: TGTGCCAGCAGCAGTAACGGAATGAATTCACCCCTCCACTTT. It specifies CASSSNGMNSPLHF.

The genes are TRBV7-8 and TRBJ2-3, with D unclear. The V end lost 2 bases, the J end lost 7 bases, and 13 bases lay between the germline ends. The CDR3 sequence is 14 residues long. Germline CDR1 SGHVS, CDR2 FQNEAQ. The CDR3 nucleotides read TGTGCCAGCAGCTTACCCTTAAACCAGTATACGCAGTATTTT. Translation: CASSLPLNQYTQYF.

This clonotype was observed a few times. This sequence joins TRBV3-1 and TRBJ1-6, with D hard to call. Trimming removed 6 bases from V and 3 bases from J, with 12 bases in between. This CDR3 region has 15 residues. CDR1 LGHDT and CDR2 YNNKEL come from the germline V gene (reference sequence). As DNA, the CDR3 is TGTGCCAGCAGGCAGAGGGAGAACTATAATTCACCCCTCCACTTT. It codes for CASRQRENYNSPLHF.

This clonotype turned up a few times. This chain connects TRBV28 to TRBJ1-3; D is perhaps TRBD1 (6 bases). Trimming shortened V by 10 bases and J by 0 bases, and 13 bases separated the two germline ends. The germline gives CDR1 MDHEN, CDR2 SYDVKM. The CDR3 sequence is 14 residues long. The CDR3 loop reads CATRDRFSGNTIYF. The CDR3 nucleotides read TGTGCCACTCGAGACAGGTTCTCTGGAAACACCATATATTTT.

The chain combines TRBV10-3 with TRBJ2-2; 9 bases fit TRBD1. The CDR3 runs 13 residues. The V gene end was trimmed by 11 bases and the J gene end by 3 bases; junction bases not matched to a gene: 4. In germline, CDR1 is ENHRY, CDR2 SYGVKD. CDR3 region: CASGTGHTGELFF. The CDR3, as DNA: TGTGCCTCCGGGACAGGGCACACCGGGGAGCTGTTTTTT.

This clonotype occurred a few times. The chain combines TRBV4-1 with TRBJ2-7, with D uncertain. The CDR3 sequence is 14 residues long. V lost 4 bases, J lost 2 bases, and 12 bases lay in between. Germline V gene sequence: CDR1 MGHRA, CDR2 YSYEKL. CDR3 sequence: CASSLVQRPYEQYF. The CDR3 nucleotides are TGCGCCAGCAGCCTGGTACAGCGACCCTACGAGCAGTACTTC.

CDR3 DNA sequence: TGTGCCAGCAGTTATTTGGGTGGACAGGGGGCGGGCACAGATACGCAGTATTTT. Translating gives CASSYLGGQGAGTDTQYF. The chain employs TRBV28 and TRBJ2-3; 11 bases are a match to TRBD1. Trimming cost V 4 bases and J 1 base; bases outside gene matches: 10. Germline V gene lookup returns CDR1 MDHEN and CDR2 SYDVKM. The CDR3 covers 18 residues.

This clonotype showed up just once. This CDR3 is CATTIGTSGRSQFF. The CDR3 coding sequence is TGTGCCACGACAATCGGGACTAGCGGGAGGTCACAGTTCTTC. The V and J genes are TRBV7-9 and TRBJ2-1, with 15 bases identical to TRBD2. CDR1 and CDR2 from the germline V gene are SEHNR and FQNEAQ (reference sequence). The V gene end was trimmed by 10 bases and the J gene end by 13 bases; junction bases not matched to a gene: 11. The CDR3 is 14 residues long.

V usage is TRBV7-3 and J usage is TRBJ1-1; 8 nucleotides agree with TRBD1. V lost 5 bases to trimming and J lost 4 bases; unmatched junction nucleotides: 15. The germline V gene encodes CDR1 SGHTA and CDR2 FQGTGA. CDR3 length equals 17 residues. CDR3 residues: CASSKLVPGQESTEAFF. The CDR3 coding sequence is TGTGCCAGCAGCAAACTTGTTCCGGGACAGGAGAGCACTGAAGCTTTCTTT.

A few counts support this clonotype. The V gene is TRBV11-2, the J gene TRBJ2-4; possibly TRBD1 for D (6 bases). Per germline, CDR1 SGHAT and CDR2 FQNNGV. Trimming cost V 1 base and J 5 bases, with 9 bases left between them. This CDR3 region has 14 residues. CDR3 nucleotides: TGTGCCAGCAGCTTAGGACAGGTCGAAAACATTCAGTACTTC. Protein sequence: CASSLGQVENIQYF.

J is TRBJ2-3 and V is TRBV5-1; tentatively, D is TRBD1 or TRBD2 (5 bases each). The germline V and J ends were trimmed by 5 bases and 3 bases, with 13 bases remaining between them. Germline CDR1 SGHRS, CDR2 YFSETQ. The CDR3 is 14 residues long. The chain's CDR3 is CASSIGTQTDTQYF. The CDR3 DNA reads TGCGCCAGCAGTATCGGGACCCAGACAGATACGCAGTATTTT.

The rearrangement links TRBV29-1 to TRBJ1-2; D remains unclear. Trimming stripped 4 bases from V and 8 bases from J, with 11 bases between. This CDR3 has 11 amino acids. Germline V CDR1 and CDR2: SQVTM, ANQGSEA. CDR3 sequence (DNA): TGCAGCGTTGTAGCGGGAGGCGGCTACACCTTC. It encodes CSVVAGGGYTF.

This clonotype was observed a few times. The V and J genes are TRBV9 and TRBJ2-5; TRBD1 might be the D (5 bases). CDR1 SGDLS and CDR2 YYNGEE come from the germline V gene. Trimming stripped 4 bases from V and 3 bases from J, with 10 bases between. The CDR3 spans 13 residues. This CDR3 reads CASSTQGKETQYF. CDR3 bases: TGTGCCAGCAGCACTCAGGGAAAAGAGACCCAGTACTTC.

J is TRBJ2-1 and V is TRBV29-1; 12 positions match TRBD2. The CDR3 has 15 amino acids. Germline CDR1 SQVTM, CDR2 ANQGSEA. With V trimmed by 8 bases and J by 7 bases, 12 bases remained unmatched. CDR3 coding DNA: TGCAGCCAAACGACTAGCGGGAGCCCGGGGAATGAGCAGTTCTTC. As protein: CSQTTSGSPGNEQFF.

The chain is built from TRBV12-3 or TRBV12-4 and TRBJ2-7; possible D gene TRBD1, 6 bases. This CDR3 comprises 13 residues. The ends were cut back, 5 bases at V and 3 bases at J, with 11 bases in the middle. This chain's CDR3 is CASSHGTSYEQYF. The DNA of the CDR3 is TGTGCCAGCAGTCACGGGACAAGCTACGAGCAGTACTTC.

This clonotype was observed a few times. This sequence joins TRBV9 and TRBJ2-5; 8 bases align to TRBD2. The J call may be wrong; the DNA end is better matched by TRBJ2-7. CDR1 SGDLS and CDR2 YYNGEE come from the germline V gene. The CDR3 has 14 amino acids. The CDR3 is CASSPGLDSYEQYF. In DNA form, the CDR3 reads TGTGCCAGCAGCCCGGGACTAGATTCCTACGAGCAGTACTTC.

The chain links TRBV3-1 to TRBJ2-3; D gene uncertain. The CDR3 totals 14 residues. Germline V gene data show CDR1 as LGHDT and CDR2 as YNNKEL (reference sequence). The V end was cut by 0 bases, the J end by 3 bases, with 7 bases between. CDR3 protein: CASSQDPRTDTQYF. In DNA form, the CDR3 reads TGTGCCAGCAGCCAAGATCCCCGGACAGATACGCAGTATTTT.

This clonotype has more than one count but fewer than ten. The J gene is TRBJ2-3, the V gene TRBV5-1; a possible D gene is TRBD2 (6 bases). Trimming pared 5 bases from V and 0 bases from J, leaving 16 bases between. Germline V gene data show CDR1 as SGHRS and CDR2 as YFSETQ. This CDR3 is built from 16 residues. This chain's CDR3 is CASRTTGEGSTDTQYF. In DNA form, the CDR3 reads TGCGCCAGCAGGACAACGGGAGAGGGGAGCACAGATACGCAGTATTTT.

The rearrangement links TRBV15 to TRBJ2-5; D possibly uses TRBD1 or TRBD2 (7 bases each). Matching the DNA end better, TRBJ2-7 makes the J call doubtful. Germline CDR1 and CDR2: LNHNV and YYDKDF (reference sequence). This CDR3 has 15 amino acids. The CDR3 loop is CATSRDRGTIYEQYF. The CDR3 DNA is TGTGCCACCAGCAGAGACAGGGGGACTATCTACGAGCAGTACTTC.